The 20 T cell receptor beta chains below were found in one sample sequenced in a study of T cell clones after liver transplantation. Some clones are missing from TCRdb's copy, which holds only in-frame ones; the method was immunoSEQ multiplex PCR. Altogether roughly 100,000 clones are present, about 81% being singletons, with the ten largest covering around 2.9%. Sample: CD4+ T cells from blood, taken approximately 45 months after liver transplant. The origin of the receptors is a human patient who received a liver transplant. The T cells may partly be graft donor cells.

The chain uses TRBV5-4 and TRBJ1-1; 7 bases match TRBD1. Germline lookup yields CDR1 SGHNT and CDR2 YYREEE (reference sequence). With V trimmed by 1 base and J by 5 bases, 8 bases remained unmatched. The CDR3 has 15 residues. This CDR3 is CASSLSQGRKTEAFF. Here the CDR3 DNA reads TGTGCCAGCAGCTTGTCACAGGGGCGTAAAACTGAAGCTTTCTTT.

The chain recombines TRBV7-2 with TRBJ2-1, with D possibly being TRBD1 or TRBD2 (5 bases each). With 0 bases removed from V and 0 bases from J, the gap between germline ends came to 9 bases. Per germline, CDR1 SGHTA and CDR2 FQGNSA. The CDR3 runs 16 residues. The CDR3 spells CASSLAGVGSYNEQFF. CDR3 DNA: TGTGCCAGCAGCTTAGCGGGGGTGGGCTCCTACAATGAGCAGTTCTTC.

CDR3 DNA: TGTGCCAGCAGCCCCCAGGCAGGGGGCAACTATGGCTACACCTTC. It is translated as CASSPQAGGNYGYTF. The J gene is TRBJ1-2, the V gene TRBV28; 8 bases are a match to TRBD1. The CDR3 runs to 15 residues. V gave up 6 bases and J gave up 2 bases; unmatched junction bases: 8. CDR1 MDHEN and CDR2 SYDVKM come from the germline V gene.

This rearrangement joins TRBV30 to TRBJ1-1; D is perhaps TRBD1 (6 bases). Looked up from germline, CDR1 is GTSNPN and CDR2 is SVGIG (reference sequence). CDR3 length: 15 residues. V was pared by 3 bases and J by 2 bases, with 16 bases between. CDR3 bases: TGTGCCTGGAGACGAGGGGGATCAACAAACACTGAAGCTTTCTTT. It translates to CAWRRGGSTNTEAFF.

This clone was recorded only once. The gene calls are TRBV19 and TRBJ1-1; 7 bases map to TRBD1. The V segment lost 6 bases and the J segment 5 bases; nucleotides outside the gene matches: 9. Germline values: CDR1 LNHDA, CDR2 SQIVND (reference sequence). This CDR3 region has 14 residues. DNA for the CDR3: TGTGCCAGTAGGCCGGGACAGAAGAATACTGAAGCTTTCTTT. Encoded protein: CASRPGQKNTEAFF.

This chain connects TRBV4-1 to TRBJ1-2; D uncertain. Trimming shortened V by 0 bases and J by 2 bases, and 13 bases separated the two germline ends. The germline CDR1 and CDR2 sequences are MGHRA and YSYEKL. The CDR3 has 16 residues. This CDR3 is CASSQDIIPGNYGYTF. In DNA form, the CDR3 reads TGCGCCAGCAGCCAAGACATCATCCCTGGAAACTATGGCTACACCTTC.

The chain has TRBV19 and TRBJ2-1; a weak D match, TRBD1 (6 bases). CDR1 is LNHDA and CDR2 is SQIVND in the germline V gene (reference sequence). CDR3 length equals 13 residues. V was cut by 3 bases and J by 8 bases, with 11 bases left in between. DNA for the CDR3: TGTGCCAGTAGTATCCCAGGGGCCGATGAGCAGTTCTTC. It encodes CASSIPGADEQFF.

V usage is TRBV5-1 and J usage is TRBJ1-2; D possibly corresponds to TRBD1 (5 bases). V was clipped by 0 bases and J by 8 bases, with 17 bases between them. The CDR3 runs 15 residues. Germline values: CDR1 SGHRS, CDR2 YFSETQ. CDR3: CASSLALVGTEGYTF. Written as DNA, the CDR3 is TGCGCCAGCAGCTTGGCCTTAGTAGGGACGGAGGGCTACACCTTC.

This clone was seen just once. This chain joins TRBV5-1 and TRBJ2-7; 7 nucleotides align to TRBD1. V dropped 2 bases and J dropped 3; count of bases not matched to a gene: 5. The CDR3 is made up of 14 amino acids. CDR1 is SGHRS and CDR2 is YFSETQ in the germline V gene. The CDR3 DNA is TGCGCCAGCAGCTTAAACCGGGACAGCTACGAGCAGTACTTC. Protein sequence: CASSLNRDSYEQYF.

As DNA, the CDR3 is TGCGCCAGCAGCTGGATCGGGACCTCACAAGAGACCCAGTACTTC. Protein product: CASSWIGTSQETQYF. This chain connects TRBV5-1 to TRBJ2-5, with D perhaps TRBD1 or TRBD2 (5 bases each). CDR3 length: 15 residues. The V end was cut by 3 bases, the J end by 2 bases, with 14 bases between. The germline gives CDR1 SGHRS, CDR2 YFSETQ.

The genes are TRBV5-4 and TRBJ1-4; 7 bases fit TRBD1. The CDR3 loop spans 16 amino acids. The germline V gene encodes CDR1 SGHNT and CDR2 YYREEE (reference sequence). J lost 7 bases, V lost 0 bases, and 9 bases had no gene match. The CDR3: CASSLAVAGGTEKLFF. The CDR3 DNA is TGTGCCAGCAGCTTGGCCGTGGCAGGGGGTACTGAAAAACTGTTTTTT.

The chain recombines TRBV6-5 with TRBJ2-5; tentatively, D is TRBD1 (6 bases). The CDR3 spans 14 residues. The ends were cut back, 6 bases at V and 1 base at J, with 12 bases in the middle. Germline loops: CDR1 MNHEY, CDR2 SVGAGI. The CDR3 protein is CASSRGQLQETQYF. The CDR3, as DNA: TGTGCCAGCAGCCGCGGACAGCTCCAAGAGACCCAGTACTTC.

This clone showed up just a few times. The gene calls are TRBV30 and TRBJ1-5, with D possibly being TRBD1 (5 bases). The germline V gene has CDR1 GTSNPN and CDR2 SVGIG (reference sequence). This CDR3 contains 13 residues. V was cut by 5 bases and J by 7 bases, with 15 bases left in between. CDR3 loop: CAWGSQARQPQHF. The CDR3 nucleotides are TGTGCCTGGGGATCACAGGCAAGGCAGCCCCAGCATTTT. Full variable domain (missing parts from reference TRBV30 and TRBJ1-5): SQTIHQWPATLVQPVGSPLSLECTVEGTSNPNLYWYRQAAGRGLQLLFYSVGIGQISSEVPQNLSASRPQDRQFILSSKKLLLSDSGFYLCAWGSQARQPQHFGDGTRLSIL.

This clone occurred once. The genes are TRBV5-4 and TRBJ2-3, with 10 bases lining up with TRBD2. Germline V gene sequence: CDR1 SGHNT, CDR2 YYREEE (reference sequence). There are 16 residues in the CDR3. J lost 0 bases, V lost 4 bases, and 5 bases had no gene match. CDR3 nucleotide sequence: TGTGCCAGCAGCACACGACTAGCGGGTAGCACAGATACGCAGTATTTT. As protein: CASSTRLAGSTDTQYF.

V is TRBV18 and J is TRBJ2-3; 9 nucleotides align to TRBD2. This CDR3 is 15 amino acids long. Germline loops: CDR1 KGHSH, CDR2 LQKENI. The V segment lost 3 bases and the J segment 6 bases; nucleotides outside the gene matches: 7. The CDR3 DNA reads TGTGCCAGCTCACCCGGGATAGCGGGAGCGGATACGCAGTATTTT. Translating gives CASSPGIAGADTQYF.

The chain uses TRBV4-2 and TRBJ1-4, with D tentatively TRBD1 (6 bases). Trimming stripped 1 base from V and 10 bases from J, with 10 bases between. This CDR3 region has 13 residues. The germline gives CDR1 LGHNA, CDR2 YNFKEQ. In nucleotides, the CDR3 is TGTGCCAGCAGCCAAGTCTTAGGGGGAAAACTGTTTTTT. This translates into CASSQVLGGKLFF.

J is TRBJ2-2 and V is TRBV18; 10 bases align to TRBD2. CDR3 length: 16 amino acids. Germline V gene sequence: CDR1 KGHSH, CDR2 LQKENI. With 3 bases clipped from V and 2 bases from J, the junction kept 3 bases outside the gene matches. This CDR3 reads CASSPLAGANTGELFF. The CDR3 coding sequence is TGTGCCAGCTCACCCCTAGCGGGAGCCAACACCGGGGAGCTGTTTTTT. The variable domain in full, completed from reference TRBV18 and TRBJ2-2, reads NAGVMQNPRHLVRRRGQEARLRCSPMKGHSHVYWYRQLPEEGLKFMVYLQKENIIDESGMPKERFSAEFPKEGPSILRIQQVVRGDSAAYFCASSPLAGANTGELFFGEGSRLTVL.

The rearrangement joins TRBV6-5 to TRBJ2-3, with 10 bases identical to TRBD1. Germline assignment: CDR1 MNHEY and CDR2 SVGAGI. This CDR3 comprises 15 residues. The ends lost 2 bases at V and 6 bases at J; junction bases unmatched: 5. As DNA, the CDR3 is TGTGCCAGCAGTTACCGGACAGGGGGTTCTGATACGCAGTATTTT. This sequence encodes CASSYRTGGSDTQYF.

This clone showed up just once. The chain carries TRBV18 and TRBJ2-3, with D possibly being TRBD1 (7 bases). This CDR3 contains 13 residues. V dropped 6 bases and J dropped 4 bases, with 11 bases sitting between them. Germline lookup yields CDR1 KGHSH and CDR2 LQKENI. This CDR3 is CASSLRGADTQYF. The CDR3 nucleotides are TGTGCCAGCTCCCTCAGGGGGGCAGATACGCAGTATTTT.

The chain employs TRBV29-1 and TRBJ1-1; no reliable D call. V was shortened by 6 bases and J by 3 bases, with 11 bases between the two germline ends. Germline CDR1 is SQVTM and CDR2 is ANQGSEA. This CDR3 has 12 residues. The CDR3 coding sequence is TGCAGCGTAGTTCAAGGATACACTGAAGCTTTCTTT. This codes for CSVVQGYTEAFF.